Below, 10 T cell receptor beta chains from the same sample are listed, as sequenced in a study of vaccination and CD4 T cells after COVID-19. The antigens of these receptors remain unknown. The treatment is: roughly nine-day PBMC culture with coronavirus spike peptide pools or control peptides (ViraFEST assay). The collection of CD4+ T cells from the unexposed donor took place before the COVID-19 pandemic (2011-2018). The Oncomine TCR Beta short-read assay was applied to DNA of cultured CD4+ T cells. One entry per CDR3 protein results from TCRdb running MiXCR on the PCR reads. The top ten clones hold 20% of a sample with approximately 8,800 distinct CDR3 sequences, approximately 39% of them seen once. Sequencing input: CD4+ T cells from blood, cultured in vitro. The source is a human donor in good health.

This chain joins TRBV5-1 and TRBJ2-7, with TRBD2 as a possible D gene (7 bases). Trimming removed 3 bases at V and 6 bases at J, with 19 bases between. CDR3 size: 15 residues. The germline V gene encodes CDR1 SGHRS and CDR2 YFSETQ. CDR3 residues: CASSWGGQGFLEQYF. CDR3 DNA: TGCGCCAGCAGCTGGGGGGGTCAGGGGTTCCTCGAGCAGTACTTC.

This clonotype was detected only a few times. The chain combines TRBV7-9 with TRBJ2-5, with TRBD1 identical over 9 bases. The length of the CDR3 is 16 residues. V gave up 5 bases and J gave up 1 base; unmatched junction bases: 8. Germline lookup yields CDR1 SEHNR and CDR2 FQNEAQ (reference sequence). The CDR3 DNA is TGTGCCAGCAGCACCCTAGGGACAGGGACCCAAGAGACCCAGTACTTC. The encoded protein is CASSTLGTGTQETQYF.

This clonotype was seen only once. The chain has TRBV10-3 and TRBJ1-3, with 9 bases aligning to TRBD1. The CDR3 covers 17 residues. J lost 0 bases, V lost 5 bases, and 8 bases had no gene match. Germline CDR1 reads ENHRY; CDR2 reads SYGVKD. The CDR3 protein is CAISLTGGQSSGNTIYF. In nucleotides, the CDR3 is TGTGCCATCAGTCTAACAGGGGGCCAAAGCTCTGGAAACACCATATATTTT.

CDR3 sequence: CASRTSGTLTYEQYF. CDR3 sequence (DNA): TGTGCCAGCCGGACTAGCGGGACTCTAACCTACGAGCAGTACTTC. The chain employs TRBV6-1 and TRBJ2-7, with 12 bases that match TRBD2. CDR3 length: 15 amino acids. Germline V gene sequence: CDR1 MNHNS, CDR2 SASEGT. J was trimmed by 2 bases and V by 8 bases; bases with no gene match: 7.

In its sample, this clonotype was seen a few times. The chain combines TRBV6-2 or TRBV6-3 with TRBJ2-3; TRBD1 matches 7 bases. The CDR3 extends over 16 amino acids. Germline V gene sequence: CDR1 MNHEY, CDR2 SVGEGT. The J segment lost 2 bases and the V segment lost 2 bases, leaving 7 bases of the junction unmatched. CDR3 protein: CASSYDRAGVTDTQYF. CDR3 sequence (DNA): TGTGCCAGCAGTTACGACAGGGCAGGGGTCACAGATACGCAGTATTTT.

In this sample, this clonotype turned up a few times. The CDR3 DNA reads as TGTGCCAGCAGCCAGAGGGCAGATACGCAGTATTTT. It specifies CASSQRADTQYF. The chain carries TRBV12-3 or TRBV12-4 and TRBJ2-3; weak D call: TRBD2 (5 bases). V lost 6 bases and J lost 4, with 8 bases in between. The CDR3 runs to 12 residues.

The rearrangement joins TRBV10-1 to TRBJ2-1; D is unresolved. V dropped 2 bases and J dropped 5 bases, with 7 bases sitting between them. The CDR3 length is 13 residues. Germline V CDR1 and CDR2: WNHNN, SYGVQD (reference sequence). The DNA of the CDR3 is TGCGCCAGCAGTGAGGGACCGGACAATGAGCAGTTCTTC. It translates to CASSEGPDNEQFF.

This clonotype showed up just a few times. This chain uses TRBV7-6 with TRBJ2-3; 8 positions agree with TRBD2. V lost 5 bases and J lost 0; bases outside the gene matches: 1. The CDR3 consists of 14 residues. Germline CDR1 SGHVS, CDR2 FNYEAQ. Here the CDR3 reads CASSRGGSTDTQYF. CDR3 sequence (DNA): TGTGCCAGCAGCCGCGGGGGGAGCACAGATACGCAGTATTTT. Full variable domain (rest looked up from reference TRBV7-6 and TRBJ2-3): GAGVSQSPRYKVTKRGQDVALRCDPISGHVSLYWYRQALGQGPEFLTYFNYEAQQDKSGLPNDRFSAERPEGSISTLTIQRTEQRDSAMYRCASSRGGSTDTQYFGPGTRLTVL.

The sample holds a few counts of this clonotype. The chain recombines TRBV15 with TRBJ1-6; weak D call: TRBD1 (5 bases). With 0 bases removed from V and 9 bases from J, the gap between germline ends came to 15 bases. The CDR3 contains 16 residues. Germline CDR1 reads LNHNV; CDR2 reads YYDKDF (reference sequence). Here the CDR3 DNA reads TGTGCCACCAGCAGAGATTCAGGAGGGGTAGGTTCACCCCTCCACTTT. Translating gives CATSRDSGGVGSPLHF.

V gene TRBV28 combines with J gene TRBJ1-2; 9 bases fit TRBD1. The CDR3 runs 13 residues. Germline CDR1 and CDR2: MDHEN and SYDVKM. Trimming at V came to 8 bases and at J to 2 bases, leaving 3 bases not matched to a gene. CDR3 amino acids: CASLGQGNYGYTF. In nucleotides, the CDR3 is TGTGCCAGCTTGGGACAGGGAAACTATGGCTACACCTTC.